Listed below are T cell receptor beta chains from one sample, sequenced in a study of blood T cell repertoires in COVID-19. Method: immunoSEQ multiplex PCR; TCRdb's copy keeps in-frame clones and lacks some. The sample has about 350,000 clones; 88% are singletons. Specimen: PBMCs or T cells enriched from blood (not recorded which). All receptors come from a woman in her thirties who had been exposed to COVID-19. Both conserved end residues are part of each CDR3. A D gene is named only where the DNA matches it firmly.

TRBV2	TRBD1	CASSEAPGQGFTGELFF
TRBV21-1	-	CFREGTGELFF
TRBV9	-	CASSVGGGAFGAFF
TRBV27	-	CASSSPGKPLWEQFF
TRBV28	TRBD2	CASSFYGLAGRKGEQFF
TRBV5-6	TRBD2	CASSLSPLTSGEYEQYF
TRBV12-3/TRBV12-4	TRBD1	CASSPRGYTEAFF
TRBV28	-	CASSLAEQPQHF
TRBV9	-	CASSPRGAGSSYEQYF
TRBV25-1	TRBD1	CASSEGTENTGELFF
TRBV18	TRBD1	CASSRGQENTEAFF
TRBV3-1/TRBV3-2	-	CASTAWDKNTEAFF
TRBV11-2	-	CASSLAGAGNQPQHF
TRBV3-1/TRBV3-2	-	CASSQETQGGNEKLFF
TRBV12-5	TRBD2	CASGFPSGKGAEQFF
TRBV19	TRBD1	CASSTPRGQGTYEQYF
TRBV28	TRBD2	CASRSPGTRDNEQFF
TRBV2	TRBD1	CASSGTGIRQPQHF
TRBV19	-	CASSFGQRGFYEQYF
TRBV29-1	-	CSGGRMNTEAFF
TRBV5-1	TRBD2	CASSSWGGRTDTQYF
TRBV5-6	-	CASSRSLNTEAFF
TRBV28	-	CANSAGNNSPLHF
TRBV25-1	TRBD2	CASGMGGPNTGELFF
TRBV7-9	TRBD2	CASSLGRLLAGEEELFF
TRBV24-1	-	CATSDLPGNEQFF
TRBV19	TRBD1	CARYRGYCPYSNQPQHF
TRBV6-2/TRBV6-3	-	CASSHQQGANQPQHF
TRBV5-1	-	CASSIDSANTEAFF
TRBV5-6	-	CASSLLASSYEQYF
TRBV5-1	-	CASSLATGSSYNEQFF
TRBV5-1	TRBD1	CASSLESGTGGAANYGYTF
TRBV7-2	-	CASSLGAGRNQPQHF
TRBV9	-	CASSAKGQTEKGYTF
TRBV19	-	CASRHRVENTEAFF
TRBV12-5	-	CASGSSPVFEKLFF
TRBV5-1	TRBD2	CASSLAGASTDTQYF
TRBV2	TRBD2	CASSPSSALAGGVDTQYF
TRBV7-9	-	CASSSTQLHSYEQYF
TRBV24-1	TRBD2	CATSDLLSGDGTDTQYF
TRBV5-6	TRBD2	CASSSGTTQETQYF
TRBV18	TRBD2	CASSPKTSGSSTDTQYF
TRBV6-1	TRBD2	CASSEGLAGVNTGELFF
TRBV3-1/TRBV3-2	-	CASSQEFTSHVSDTQYF
TRBV27	TRBD2	CASSFSLATDTQYF
TRBV6-5	TRBD2	CASSLSGSLGDTQYF
TRBV5-1	-	CASEGGPTTGELFF
TRBV5-4	-	CASSLSTGTHRGEQYF
TRBV15	TRBD1	CATSSRTGGADTQYF
TRBV28	-	CASSAALATQYF
TRBV6-5	TRBD2	CASSYLSSGSNNEQFF
TRBV6-5	TRBD1	CASSPTGGGSPLHF
TRBV2	-	CASSEVVGGNYGYTF
TRBV2	TRBD2	CASRDSGALGTQYF
TRBV5-1	-	CASKPGVGYGYTF